This TCR beta chain was identified during a study of response to subunit inactivated influenza vaccine (dated by TCRdb to the late 2010s). The study in broad terms: To follow how T cells responded to a trivalent subunit inactivated influenza vaccine, the researchers relied on deep quantitative profiling of the T cell receptor repertoire.

Results the study describes overall, beyond this receptor: The authors proposed that each seasonal influenza vaccination may bring in only a limited number of new T cells.

To prepare the library, RT-PCR was applied. Sequenced on an Illumina HiSeq 2500. TCRdb reprocessing: public reads trimmed at Q25 with fastp, clones called with MiXCR, in-frame beta chains kept. Identical CDR3 protein sequences are pooled into one entry, listed with their most common genes and DNA. This sample comprises about 520,000 distinct CDR3 sequences, about 25% of them detected only once. The top ten hold less than 2.5% of the sample. In the case of this clonotype: The clone's antigen remains unknown. No base quality information exists; no much larger clone differs at one position.

The trim is 4 bases for V and 0 bases for J, with a gap of 14 bases between the germline ends. The germline V gene sets CDR1 to SGHRS and CDR2 to YFSETQ. The CDR3 goes from the cysteine to the phenylalanine over 16 residues. Of all the DNA, just the CDR3 is kept, 48 bases in frame from base 1. This receptor was obtained from a man between 45 and 60 years old who received an inactivated influenza vaccine. Donor details come from another sample of the same person, matched by shared clones. The chain is made from TRBV5-1 and TRBJ2-1; tentative D gene TRBD2, with 7 bases matching. The sample here was CD4+ T cells sorted from PBMCs, taken roughly 5 days after vaccination. This receptor has the CDR3 CASSIGGGSSYNEQFF. In nucleotides, the sequence is TGCGCCAGCAGCATTGGGGGCGGGAGCTCCTACAATGAGCAGTTCTTC.